The following is a T cell receptor (beta chain) sequence with its context. The target antigen is unknown. The data were obtained in a study of shared clonotypes between healthy human individuals. Overall study results and limits: In the sorted subsets, rarefaction showed sequencing was incomplete despite large depth. It was only blood that was sampled, and tissue repertoires likely differ.

Free of recent acute infections or vaccinations, the donors were healthy HIV-negative adults. CD4+ cell separation produced CD45RA+ naive and CD45RA-negative memory subsets. TCRdb keeps only in-frame clones here, not all; method: immunoSEQ multiplex PCR. Counted here are about 1.5 million clones, nearly 99% occurring once; the ten biggest clones make up roughly 0.45%. The clonotype originates from a man under 40 in good health. Sequencing was done on a sample of naive CD4+ T cells sorted from blood. Subset reported: CD45RA+ positively selected.

The CDR3 protein is CSDLPPHGGYTF. DNA for the CDR3: TGCAGCGACCTACCCCCACACGGCGGCTACACCTTC. V usage is TRBV29-1 and J usage is TRBJ1-2, with no clear D. The V and J ends lost 7 bases and 8 bases respectively, with 17 bases between them. This CDR3 is built from 12 residues. The germline V gene encodes CDR1 SQVTM and CDR2 ANQGSEA.